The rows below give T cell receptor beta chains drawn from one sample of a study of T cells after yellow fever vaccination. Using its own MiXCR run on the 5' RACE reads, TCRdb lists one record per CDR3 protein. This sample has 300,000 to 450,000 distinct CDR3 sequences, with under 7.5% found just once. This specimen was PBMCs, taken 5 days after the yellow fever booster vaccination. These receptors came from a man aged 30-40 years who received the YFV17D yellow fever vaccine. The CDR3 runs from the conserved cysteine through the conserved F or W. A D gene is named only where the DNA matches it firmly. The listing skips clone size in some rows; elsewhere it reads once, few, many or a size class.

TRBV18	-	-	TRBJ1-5	TGTGCCAGTAAAGGGAGTGGCAATCAGCCCCAGCATTTT	CASKGSGNQPQHF
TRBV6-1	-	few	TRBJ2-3	TGTGCCAGCACCGAGCCGACTAAGCTTGATACGCAGTATTTT	CASTEPTKLDTQYF
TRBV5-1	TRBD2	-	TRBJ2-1	TGCGCCAGCAGCCCCAGCGGGAGTGGCTACAATGAGCAGTTCTTC	CASSPSGSGYNEQFF
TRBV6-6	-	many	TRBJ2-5	TGTGCCAGCAGTTACGCCTTAGAGACCCAGTACTTC	CASSYALETQYF
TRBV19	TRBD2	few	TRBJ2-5	TGTGCCAGTAGCTTCCAGGGACTAGCGGGAGAGACCCAGTACTTC	CASSFQGLAGETQYF
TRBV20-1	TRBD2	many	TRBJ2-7	TGCAGTGCTAGTGGCCTAGCGGGTTCGAGCTACGAGCAGTACTTC	CSASGLAGSSYEQYF
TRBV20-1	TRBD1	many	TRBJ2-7	TGCAGTGCCAACCGACAGGGGGCTAACGAGCAGTACTTC	CSANRQGANEQYF
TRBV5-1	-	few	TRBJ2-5	TGCGCCAGCAGCTTGGAGGTGGGTACAGAGACCCAGTACTTC	CASSLEVGTETQYF
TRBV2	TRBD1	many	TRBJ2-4	TGTGCCAGCGTCCCGGGACAGGGACCGATTCAGTACTTC	CASVPGQGPIQYF
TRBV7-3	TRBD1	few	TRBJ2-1	TGTGCCAGCAGCAAACAGGGGAATCACAATGAGCAGTTCTTC	CASSKQGNHNEQFF
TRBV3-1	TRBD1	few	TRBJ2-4	TGTGCCAGCAGCCAGGACAGGGTAGTGAACATTCAGTACTTC	CASSQDRVVNIQYF
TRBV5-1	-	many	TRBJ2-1	TGCGCCAGCACCCCAGGCTCCTACAATGAGCAGTTCTTC	CASTPGSYNEQFF
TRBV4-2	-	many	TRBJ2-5	TGTGCCAGCAGCGGGCCCCTCCAAGAGACCCAGTACTTC	CASSGPLQETQYF
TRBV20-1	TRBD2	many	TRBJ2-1	TGCAGTGCTAGGTCTGGGACTAGCGCATCCAATGAGCAGTTCTTC	CSARSGTSASNEQFF
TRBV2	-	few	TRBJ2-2	TGTGCCAGCGCCCCGGAGGGTGGCGGGGAGCTGTTTTTT	CASAPEGGGELFF
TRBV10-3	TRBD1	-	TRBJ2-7	TGTGCCATCAGGGGGACAGCGAACTACGAGCAGTACTTC	CAIRGTANYEQYF
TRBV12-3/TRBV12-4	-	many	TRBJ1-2	TGTGCCAGCAGCCCGGGGGTGGGCTATGGCTACACCTTC	CASSPGVGYGYTF
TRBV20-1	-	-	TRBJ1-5	TGCAGTGCTAGAGGGGGCTCCCAGCCCCAGCATTTT	CSARGGSQPQHF
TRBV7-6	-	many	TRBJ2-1	TGTGCCAGCACCCTTCTTGGGGCCTCGTCCGACAATGAGCAGTTCTTC	CASTLLGASSDNEQFF
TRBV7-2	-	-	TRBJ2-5	TGTGCCAGCACTTATGGTGAGACCCAGTACTTC	CASTYGETQYF
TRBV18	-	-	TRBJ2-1	TGTGCCAGCTCACGGGCCAGGTCCTACAATGAGCAGTTCTTC	CASSRARSYNEQFF
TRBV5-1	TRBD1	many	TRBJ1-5	TGCGCCAGCAGCTTGGGGACAGGGAAGGCTCCCCAGCATTTT	CASSLGTGKAPQHF
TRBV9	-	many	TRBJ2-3	TGTGCCAGCAGCGTAGAGGCCCGGGCTAGAGGGAATACGCAGTATTTT	CASSVEARARGNTQYF
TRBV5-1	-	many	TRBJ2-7	TGCGCCAGCAGCTCACCAGGAGGAGACTCTTACTACGAGCAGTACTTC	CASSSPGGDSYYEQYF
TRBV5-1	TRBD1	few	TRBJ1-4	TGCGCCAGCAGACCTCGGACAGGGGGGGAAAAACTGTTTTTT	CASRPRTGGEKLFF
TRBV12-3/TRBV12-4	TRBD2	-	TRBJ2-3	TGTGCCAGCAGTTTAATTTCCCTCGGAGTAGCGGGGCACCTCACAGATACGCAGTATTTT	CASSLISLGVAGHLTDTQYF
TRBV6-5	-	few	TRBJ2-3	TGTGCCAGCAGTTACTCGTCACCAAACCTACTAACCTTT	CASSYSSPNLLTF
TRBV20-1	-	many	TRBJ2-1	TGCAGTGCTAGAAAGGCGAGCTCCTACAATGAGCAGTTCTTC	CSARKASSYNEQFF
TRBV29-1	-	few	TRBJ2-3	TGCAGCGTCTGCAGGGCCGAAGGTGCATCAGATACGCAGTATTTT	CSVCRAEGASDTQYF
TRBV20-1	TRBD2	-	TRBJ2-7	TGCAGTGCTTCTAGCGGGATACTTTACTACGAGCAGTACTTC	CSASSGILYYEQYF
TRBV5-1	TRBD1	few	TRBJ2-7	TGCGCCAGCACCCCGGGACAGGTGAGCTCCTACGAGCAGTACTTC	CASTPGQVSSYEQYF
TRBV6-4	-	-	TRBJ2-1	TGTGCCAGCAGTGACTCGCAGGGCTCCTACAATGAGCAGTTCTTC	CASSDSQGSYNEQFF
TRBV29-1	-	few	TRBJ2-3	TGCAGCGTTGCTCTAGCGACGGGTACGCAGTATTTT	CSVALATGTQYF
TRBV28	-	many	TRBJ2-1	TGTGCCAGCAGTTTCCCCAGGTCCTACAATGAGCAGTTCTTC	CASSFPRSYNEQFF
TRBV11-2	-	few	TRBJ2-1	TGTGCCAGCAGCTTAGGGAGGGCTAAGGGTGCCCCACGCTCCTACAATGAGCAGTTCTTC	CASSLGRAKGAPRSYNEQFF
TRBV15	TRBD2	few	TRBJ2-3	TGTGCCACCAGCAGAGAGCTAGCGGGAGGTGTGGATACGCAGTATTTT	CATSRELAGGVDTQYF
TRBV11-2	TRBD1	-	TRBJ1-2	TGTGCCAGCAGCTTAAATCGGGGACAGGGGGACGTCGCCTATGGCTACACCTTC	CASSLNRGQGDVAYGYTF